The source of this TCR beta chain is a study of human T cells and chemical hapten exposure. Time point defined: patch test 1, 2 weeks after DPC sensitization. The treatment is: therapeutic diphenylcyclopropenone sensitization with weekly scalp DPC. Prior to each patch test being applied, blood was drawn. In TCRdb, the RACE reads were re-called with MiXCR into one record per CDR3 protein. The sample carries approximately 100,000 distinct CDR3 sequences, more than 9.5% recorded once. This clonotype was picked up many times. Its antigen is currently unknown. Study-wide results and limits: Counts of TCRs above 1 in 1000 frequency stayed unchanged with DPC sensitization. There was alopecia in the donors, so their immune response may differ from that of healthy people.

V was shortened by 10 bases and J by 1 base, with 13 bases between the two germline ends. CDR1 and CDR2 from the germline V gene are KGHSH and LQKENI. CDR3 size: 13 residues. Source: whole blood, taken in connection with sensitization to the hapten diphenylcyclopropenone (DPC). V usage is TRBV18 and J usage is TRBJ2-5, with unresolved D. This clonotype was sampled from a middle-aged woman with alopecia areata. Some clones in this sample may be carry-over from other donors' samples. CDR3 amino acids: CATAPGSQETQYF. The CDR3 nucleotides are TGTGCCACCGCTCCAGGAAGCCAAGAGACCCAGTACTTC. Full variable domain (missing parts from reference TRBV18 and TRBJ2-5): NAGVMQNPRHLVRRRGQEARLRCSPMKGHSHVYWYRQLPEEGLKFMVYLQKENIIDESGMPKERFSAEFPKEGPSILRIQQVVRGDSAAYFCATAPGSQETQYFGPGTRLLVL.